The next 3 T cell receptor beta chains were all read from a single sample in a study of cytomegalovirus exposure and HLA in healthy donors. The PCR had 60 Vbeta and 13 Jbeta primers. The protocol was immunoSEQ multiplex PCR, while the TCRdb copy is restricted to in-frame clones and leaves out a portion. This sample yields about 140,000 clones, of which 82% are seen a single time; about 3.2% belongs to the top ten. Sequenced material: PBMCs. All receptors derive from a man between 18 and 29 years old in good health and CMV-seropositive.

V is TRBV11-2 and J is TRBJ1-4, with D maybe TRBD1 (6 bases). With 1 base removed from V and 8 bases from J, the gap between germline ends came to 14 bases. CDR1 SGHAT and CDR2 FQNNGV come from the germline V gene. The CDR3 has 15 residues. For the CDR3, the DNA is TGTGCCAGCAGCTTAGGGGGGGGACAAGGAGAAAAACTGTTTTTT. It yields the protein CASSLGGGQGEKLFF.

A few counts support this clone. This chain joins TRBV7-9 and TRBJ1-2; D is unclear. Germline V gene data show CDR1 as SEHNR and CDR2 as FQNEAQ (reference sequence). This CDR3 comprises 12 residues. Trimming left V 4 bases short and J 3 bases short, with 6 bases between. The CDR3 sequence: CASSSEDYGYTF. Here the CDR3 DNA reads TGTGCCAGCAGCTCTGAGGACTATGGCTACACCTTC.

The V and J genes are TRBV18 and TRBJ1-2; D is unclear. The CDR3 contains 16 residues. Germline V gene lookup returns CDR1 KGHSH and CDR2 LQKENI. The ends were cut back, 2 bases at V and 5 bases at J, with 18 bases in the middle. CDR3 in amino acids: CASSPSTTVLRYGYTF. In DNA, the CDR3 is TGTGCCAGCTCACCATCAACCACCGTGCTACGGTATGGCTACACCTTC.